The 26 T cell receptor beta chains below all came from one sample that was sequenced in a study of Tregs in tolerant kidney transplant recipients. Mixed chimerism was transient after nonmyeloablative marrow transplants from related graft donors. The data were produced by immunoSEQ multiplex PCR, yet TCRdb's version contains in-frame clones alone and is incomplete. Its clone listing holds about 23,000 clones. Source: CD4+ T cells from blood (PBMCs), taken 6 months after the transplant. Receptor source: a human patient who received a combined kidney and bone marrow transplant. Among the T cells, some may be from the graft donor.

On this clone: Read sequence stops 3 residues before the CDR3 end, and the germline J gene provides the missing end. The chain couples TRBV29-1 to TRBJ1-2; TRBD1 agrees at 7 bases. In germline, CDR1 is SQVTM, CDR2 ANQGSEA. The CDR3 consists of 11 residues. The CDR3 is CSATTGSGYTF. Incomplete CDR3 DNA: TGCAGCGCAACGACAGGGTCAGGC.

On this clone itself: The read ends 3 residues before the CDR3 terminus; that terminus is restored from the germline J gene. This sequence joins TRBV5-1 and TRBJ2-7; D not resolved. CDR1 and CDR2 (germline): SGHRS, YFSETQ. Trimming took 0 bases from V and 0 from J, leaving 10 bases between them. The CDR3 runs 15 residues. CDR3 bases read: TGCGCCAGCAGCTTGGTCCCGACAAGCTCCTACGAG. Its protein is CASSLVPTSSYE. The whole CDR3 sequence is CASSLVPTSSYEQYF.

CDR3 protein: CASSEAGSYSNQPQHF. CDR3 DNA, as far as it was read: TGTGCCAGCAGTGAAGCGGGCAGCTATAGCAATCAGCCC. V gene TRBV6-1 combines with J gene TRBJ1-5; no firm D call. Read sequence stops 3 residues before the CDR3 end, and the germline J gene provides the missing end. The CDR3 runs to 16 residues. CDR1 MNHNS and CDR2 SASEGT come from the germline V gene. Deletions cut 0 bases from V and 0 bases from J, with 9 bases between.

Comment on this clone: From the germline J gene comes the end of the CDR3, since the read stops 3 residues before it. This chain links TRBV6-1 with TRBJ1-2, with 8 nucleotides matching TRBD1. The CDR3 extends over 14 amino acids. V dropped 0 bases and J dropped 4; count of bases not matched to a gene: 1. Per germline, CDR1 MNHNS and CDR2 SASEGT. Here the CDR3 reads CASSEATGVYGYTF. Incomplete CDR3 DNA: TGTGCCAGCAGTGAAGCGACAGGGGTCTATGGC.

As concerns this clone: The read ends 3 residues early relative to the CDR3; the germline J gene fills the gap. This sequence joins TRBV18 and TRBJ2-1; the match to TRBD2 covers 8 bases. Germline values: CDR1 KGHSH, CDR2 LQKENI. This CDR3 is 21 amino acids long. The trim removed 0 bases at V and 4 bases at J, leaving 20 bases unmatched. The CDR3 DNA, read in part, is TGTGCCAGCTCACCACCCCGGGCTAGCGGGCCATGGGGGGGAATATACAATGAG. This sequence encodes CASSPPRASGPWGGIYNE. The full CDR3 sequence reads CASSPPRASGPWGGIYNEQFF. The full variable domain, rest sourced from reference TRBV18 and TRBJ2-1, is NAGVMQNPRHLVRRRGQEARLRCSPMKGHSHVYWYRQLPEEGLKFMVYLQKENIIDESGMPKERFSAEFPKEGPSILRIQQVVRGDSAAYFCASSPPRASGPWGGIYNEQFFGPGTRLTVL.

On this clone: The read terminates 3 residues ahead of where the CDR3 ends, so the germline J gene completes it. The rearrangement uses TRBV7-9 and TRBJ2-7; D is possibly TRBD1 (6 bases). V dropped 5 bases and J dropped 3 bases, with 17 bases sitting between them. Per germline, CDR1 SEHNR and CDR2 FQNEAQ (reference sequence). The CDR3 has 15 residues. The CDR3 sequence: CASSLLQGTDYEQYF. The sequenced part of the CDR3 DNA is TGTGCCAGCAGCCTTCTCCAGGGGACGGACTACGAG.

Comment on this clone: The sequence runs out 3 residues before the end of the CDR3; the remainder is reconstructed from the germline J gene. The chain has TRBV20-1 and TRBJ2-1; a possible D gene is TRBD2 (6 bases). The V and J ends lost 5 bases and 0 bases respectively, with 20 bases between them. The CDR3 has 17 amino acids. Germline CDR1 and CDR2: DFQATT and SNEGSKA (reference sequence). The sequenced CDR3 bases are TGCAGTGCTCAAGAGGGGAACAGCGGGTTCTCCTACAATGAG. It is translated as CSAQEGNSGFSYNE. The whole CDR3 protein is CSAQEGNSGFSYNEQFF.

Of note for this clone: Read coverage stops 3 residues before the CDR3 terminus; the germline J gene supplies the remainder. The V call is TRBV7-8, the J call TRBJ2-6; D is uncertain. Between the trimmed V and J ends, which lost 2 bases and 1 base, there was a span of 3 bases. CDR1 and CDR2 from the germline V gene are SGHVS and FQNEAQ. The CDR3 is 14 residues long. Incomplete CDR3 DNA: TGTGCCAGCAGCTTATCGTCTGGGGCCAACGTC. Its translation is CASSLSSGANV. The CDR3 as a whole reads CASSLSSGANVLTF.

Details on this clone: The CDR3 end lies 3 residues beyond the end of the read and is filled in from the germline J gene. The chain links TRBV20-1 to TRBJ2-7; 8 bases agree with TRBD1. Looked up from germline, CDR1 is DFQATT and CDR2 is SNEGSKA (reference sequence). V trimming: 1 base; J trimming: 0 bases; junction bases outside the gene matches: 2. The CDR3 has 14 residues. CDR3 sequence reads: CSARAGTGSYEQYF. The part of the CDR3 DNA that was read is TGCAGTGCTAGAGCCGGGACAGGCTCCTACGAG.

Worth noting for this clone: The missing CDR3 end, 3 residues past where the read stops, is filled in from the germline J gene. The chain uses TRBV20-1 and TRBJ1-1; D is ambiguous. CDR3 length: 11 amino acids. Germline V CDR1 and CDR2: DFQATT, SNEGSKA (reference sequence). CDR3 residues: CSARQREEAFF. Partial CDR3 DNA: TGCAGTGCTAGACAGCGGGAAGAA.

As for this clone: The CDR3 end is not reached by the read, which stops 3 residues before it; the germline J gene fills it in. This chain uses TRBV19 with TRBJ2-3, with TRBD1 matching 7 bases. Germline CDR1 is LNHDA and CDR2 is SQIVND (reference sequence). V was clipped by 3 bases and J by 1 base; unmatched bases: 10. The CDR3 contains 17 residues. The CDR3 loop is CASSIQGTVKGTDTQYF. CDR3 bases read: TGTGCCAGTAGTATTCAAGGGACAGTTAAGGGCACAGATACG. The entire variable domain, with the rest obtained from reference TRBV19 and TRBJ2-3, is as follows: DGGITQSPKYLFRKEGQNVTLSCEQNLNHDAMYWYRQDPGQGLRLIYYSQIVNDFQKGDIAEGYSVSREKKESFPLTVTSAQKNPTAFYLCASSIQGTVKGTDTQYFGPGTRLTVL.

Note on this clone: The CDR3 goes on 3 residues after the read ends, and that part is filled in from the germline J gene. The chain is built from TRBV14 and TRBJ2-3; D remains unclear. The V end was cut by 4 bases, the J end by 4 bases, with 12 bases between. The CDR3 is made up of 14 amino acids. Germline V gene data show CDR1 as SGHDN and CDR2 as FVKESK. The part of the CDR3 DNA that was read is TGTGCCAGCAGCCCACGACGGGTCCCAGATACG. Protein: CASSPRRVPDT. The whole CDR3 sequence is CASSPRRVPDTQYF.

For this clone: Read data end 3 residues before the CDR3 end; the end is taken from the germline J gene. This chain connects TRBV2 to TRBJ2-1; TRBD2 agrees at 9 bases. This CDR3 is 15 amino acids long. Germline V gives CDR1 SNHLY, CDR2 FYNNEI. After removal of 6 bases from V and 7 bases from J, the junction contained 10 bases not matched to a gene. The CDR3 region is CASRALGSGSNEQFF. Partial CDR3 DNA: TGTGCCAGCAGGGCCCTTGGTAGCGGGAGTAATGAG.

With respect to this clone: The read terminates 3 residues before the CDR3 end, so the remaining end is supplied by the germline J gene. The V call is TRBV7-2, the J call TRBJ1-4; 8 positions match TRBD1. Losses at the gene ends were 7 bases for V and 8 bases for J; bases not matched to a gene: 9. This CDR3 region has 14 residues. Germline CDR1 reads SGHTA; CDR2 reads FQGNSA. The CDR3 spells CASKADRGGEKLFF. CDR3 DNA (partial): TGTGCCAGCAAGGCCGACAGGGGAGGAGAAAAA.

Note on this clone: The read stops 3 residues short of the end of the CDR3; the missing end is completed from the germline J gene. The chain joins TRBV18 to TRBJ2-3; 7 bases map to TRBD2. Looked up from germline, CDR1 is KGHSH and CDR2 is LQKENI. The V and J ends lost 3 bases and 0 bases, in that order; junction bases with no gene match: 9. This CDR3 region has 17 residues. CDR3 region: CASSPDPAGTSTDTQYF. CDR3 DNA (partial): TGTGCCAGCTCACCGGACCCAGCGGGAACTAGCACAGATACG. The whole variable domain, remainder taken from reference TRBV18 and TRBJ2-3, is NAGVMQNPRHLVRRRGQEARLRCSPMKGHSHVYWYRQLPEEGLKFMVYLQKENIIDESGMPKERFSAEFPKEGPSILRIQQVVRGDSAAYFCASSPDPAGTSTDTQYFGPGTRLTVL.

As regards this clone: The read comes to an end 3 residues before the CDR3 does, leaving the germline J gene to fill in the end. The rearrangement links TRBV6-2 or TRBV6-3 to TRBJ2-2; D is possibly TRBD1 (5 bases). This CDR3 contains 12 residues. CDR1 and CDR2 from the germline V gene are MNHEY and SVGEGT. The germline V and J ends were trimmed by 7 bases and 7 bases, with 10 bases remaining between them. The part of the CDR3 DNA that was read is TGTGCCAGCACTAGGGGTGTCGGGGAG. This translates into CASTRGVGE. The entire CDR3 reads CASTRGVGELFF.

A word on this clone: The read terminates 3 residues before the CDR3 end, so the remaining end is supplied by the germline J gene. J is TRBJ2-1 and V is TRBV5-1; 9 nucleotides align to TRBD2. The junction had 10 bases not matched to a gene; V was cut back by 3 bases and J by 9 bases. The CDR3 is made up of 15 amino acids. Germline V CDR1 and CDR2: SGHRS, YFSETQ. CDR3 region: CASSYLAGKGFEQFF. The sequenced part of the CDR3 DNA is TGCGCCAGCAGCTATCTAGCGGGGAAGGGTTTTGAG.

A word on this clone: The CDR3 end lies 3 residues beyond the end of the read and is filled in from the germline J gene. This chain joins TRBV5-4 and TRBJ2-7; D is possibly TRBD2 (6 bases). Trimming removed 4 bases from V and 3 bases from J, with 20 bases in between. This CDR3 has 16 residues. CDR1 is SGHNT and CDR2 is YYREEE in the germline V gene (reference sequence). The DNA read from the CDR3 is TGTGCCAGCAGCGCTCCGGGACTCCCTCCGGGCTACGAG. This translates into CASSAPGLPPGYE. In full, the CDR3 is CASSAPGLPPGYEQYF.

To note about this clone: The read stops 3 residues short of the end of the CDR3; the missing end is completed from the germline J gene. This chain connects TRBV20-1 to TRBJ2-5, with 11 bases identical to TRBD1. Losses at the gene ends were 5 bases for V and 3 bases for J; bases not matched to a gene: 2. Germline values: CDR1 DFQATT, CDR2 SNEGSKA (reference sequence). CDR3 length equals 13 residues. The chain's CDR3 is CSARTGGKETQYF. The DNA read from the CDR3 is TGCAGTGCTCGGACAGGGGGCAAAGAGACC.

Concerning this clone itself: The CDR3 end is not reached by the read, which stops 3 residues before it; the germline J gene fills it in. The chain links TRBV7-2 to TRBJ2-1; 7 positions match TRBD1. The CDR3 has 14 amino acids. The V gene's germline CDR1 is SGHTA and CDR2 FQGNSA. The trim removed 4 bases at V and 3 bases at J, leaving 3 bases unmatched. Here the CDR3 reads CASSWGQNYNEQFF. The DNA read from the CDR3 is TGTGCCAGCAGCTGGGGACAGAACTACAATGAG.

Comments on this clone: The CDR3 end is not reached by the read, which stops 3 residues before it; the germline J gene fills it in. The chain carries TRBV6-1 and TRBJ2-7; TRBD1 aligns across 9 bases. Germline-derived CDR1 and CDR2 are MNHNS and SASEGT. This CDR3 is built from 16 residues. J was trimmed by 6 bases and V by 4 bases; bases with no gene match: 13. The sequenced part of the CDR3 DNA is TGTGCCAGCAGTGCGATCCGACGGACAGGGGTACGCGAG. The encoded protein is CASSAIRRTGVRE. The full-length CDR3 reads as CASSAIRRTGVREQYF.

Comments on this clone: The observed sequence ends 3 residues before the CDR3 terminus, with the missing tail filled in from the germline J gene. The chain combines TRBV6-1 with TRBJ1-1, with D possibly being TRBD1 (6 bases). The CDR3 has 14 amino acids. Trimming shortened V by 3 bases and J by 5 bases, and 13 bases separated the two germline ends. Germline values: CDR1 MNHNS, CDR2 SASEGT. The CDR3 DNA, read in part, is TGTGCCAGCAGTGATGACAGGCGGGTTACTGAA. Its translation is CASSDDRRVTE. The complete CDR3 protein is CASSDDRRVTEAFF.

As for this clone: The CDR3 is cut off 3 residues early in the read; its end comes from the germline J gene. This chain joins TRBV12-3 or TRBV12-4 and TRBJ2-4; 8 nucleotides line up with TRBD1. The CDR3 extends over 13 amino acids. The CDR3 bases that were read are TGTGCCAGCAGTTTAGGGGACAGGCTTGGT. Its translation is CASSLGDRLG. The CDR3 reads in full as CASSLGDRLGQYF.

In the case of this clone: The CDR3 end is not reached by the read, which stops 3 residues before it; the germline J gene fills it in. V is TRBV13 and J is TRBJ2-1; 8 bases line up with TRBD1. The V segment lost 1 base and the J segment 0 bases; nucleotides outside the gene matches: 5. CDR1 is PRHDT and CDR2 is FYEKMQ in the germline V gene (reference sequence). CDR3 length equals 17 residues. CDR3 sequence reads: CASSLAGTGHSYNEQFF. The CDR3 DNA, read in part, is TGTGCCAGCAGCTTAGCGGGGACAGGACACTCCTACAATGAG.

In regard to this clone: The CDR3 end is not reached by the read, which stops 3 residues before it; the germline J gene fills it in. V usage is TRBV5-1 and J usage is TRBJ2-1; D tentatively fits TRBD1 or TRBD2 (7 bases each). The germline V and J ends were trimmed by 0 bases and 5 bases, with 12 bases remaining between them. Germline-derived CDR1 and CDR2 are SGHRS and YFSETQ. This CDR3 comprises 15 residues. The CDR3 is CASSLGGRGHNEQFF. Incomplete CDR3 DNA: TGCGCCAGCAGCTTGGGTGGGAGGGGGCACAATGAG.

As concerns this clone: The read finishes 3 residues shy of the CDR3 end, and the germline J gene is used to complete it. The rearrangement uses TRBV20-1 and TRBJ1-2; D may be TRBD1 (6 bases). Trimming took 4 bases from V and 4 from J, leaving 13 bases between them. Germline V gives CDR1 DFQATT, CDR2 SNEGSKA (reference sequence). The CDR3 runs 13 residues. The CDR3 protein is CSAKDSTSYGYTF. CDR3 bases read: TGCAGTGCTAAGGACAGCACCAGCTATGGC.